The 20 T cell receptor beta chains listed next were all sequenced from one sample in a study of T cells in Graves' hyperthyroidism and ophthalmopathy. RNA transcripts yielded amplified TCR beta CDR3 regions. In the first-round RT-PCR of the TCR CDR3, the HTBI primer set was used. A single record per CDR3 protein comes from TCRdb applying MiXCR to the multiplex PCR reads. This table holds fewer than 850,000 distinct CDR3 sequences, roughly 17% found once. Sequenced: blood. The source of these receptors is a man aged 45 to 65 with Graves' hyperthyroidism.

J is TRBJ2-7 and V is TRBV20-1; D is perhaps TRBD1 (6 bases). V was shortened by 0 bases and J by 4 bases, with 16 bases between the two germline ends. CDR3 length equals 15 residues. CDR1 and CDR2 from the germline V gene are DFQATT and SNEGSKA (reference sequence). Here the CDR3 reads CSARDSGTRSYEQYF. The CDR3, as DNA: TGCAGTGCTAGAGACTCCGGGACACGGTCTTACGAGCAGTACTTC.

The V gene is TRBV14, the J gene TRBJ1-4; D is unclear. The V end was cut by 0 bases, the J end by 4 bases, with 9 bases between. The CDR3 contains 15 residues. Germline CDR1 is SGHDN and CDR2 is FVKESK. The CDR3, as DNA: TGTGCCAGCAGCCAAGAACCCGGGATTAATGAAAAACTGTTTTTT. It encodes CASSQEPGINEKLFF.

The chain combines TRBV19 with TRBJ1-1; D not resolved. The CDR3 length is 14 residues. Germline loops: CDR1 LNHDA, CDR2 SQIVND (reference sequence). Between the trimmed V and J ends, which lost 3 bases and 1 base, there was a span of 9 bases. CDR3 sequence: CASSIFGGNTEAFF. The CDR3 DNA reads TGTGCCAGTAGTATTTTCGGCGGGAACACTGAAGCTTTCTTT.

The table lists this clonotype with many counts. The chain is built from TRBV2 and TRBJ2-1; 7 bases align to TRBD1. With V trimmed by 2 bases and J by 8 bases, 0 bases remained unmatched. Germline V gene data show CDR1 as SNHLY and CDR2 as FYNNEI. The CDR3 consists of 12 residues. This CDR3 is CASSEQGDEQFF. The CDR3 DNA is TGTGCCAGCAGTGAACAGGGGGATGAGCAGTTCTTC.

In this sample, this clonotype turned up a few times. The CDR3 region is CSARAVVALRASTDTQYF. The CDR3 DNA reads TGCAGTGCTAGGGCCGTGGTAGCGCTAAGGGCAAGCACAGATACGCAGTATTTT. The chain couples TRBV20-1 to TRBJ2-3, with D possibly TRBD2 on 5 matching bases. Deletions cut 3 bases from V and 0 bases from J, with 22 bases between. The CDR3 totals 18 residues. Germline CDR1 reads DFQATT; CDR2 reads SNEGSKA (reference sequence).

The rearrangement joins TRBV24-1 to TRBJ2-5, with 8 bases that match TRBD2. V shed 4 bases, J shed 1 base, and the junction held 4 bases outside the gene matches. Germline V gene sequence: CDR1 KGHDR, CDR2 SFDVKD. CDR3 length equals 15 residues. CDR3 DNA sequence: TGTGCCACCAGTGACCGAGCGGGGGTCCAAGAGACCCAGTACTTC. Encoded protein: CATSDRAGVQETQYF.

This clonotype appeared many times. The rearrangement joins TRBV2 to TRBJ1-4; TRBD1 agrees at 7 bases. The germline CDR1 and CDR2 sequences are SNHLY and FYNNEI. The CDR3 has 16 residues. V dropped 3 bases and J dropped 0; count of bases not matched to a gene: 4. The chain's CDR3 is CASSDPGTATNEKLFF. The CDR3 DNA reads TGTGCCAGCAGTGATCCCGGGACAGCAACTAATGAAAAACTGTTTTTT. The entire variable domain, with the rest obtained from reference TRBV2 and TRBJ1-4, is as follows: EPEVTQTPSHQVTQMGQEVILRCVPISNHLYFYWYRQILGQKVEFLVSFYNNEISEKSEIFDDQFSVERPDGSNFTLKIRSTKLEDSAMYFCASSDPGTATNEKLFFGSGTQLSVL.

CDR3 coding DNA: TGTGCCAGCAGTTCGGGACTAGATTTCGATACGCAGTATTTT. It encodes CASSSGLDFDTQYF. This chain joins TRBV12-3 or TRBV12-4 and TRBJ2-3, with 8 bases fitting TRBD2. The CDR3 consists of 14 residues. Germline trimming cut 4 bases from V and 6 bases from J; bases unmatched to any gene: 6.

The J gene is TRBJ2-5, the V gene TRBV28; D perhaps matches TRBD2 (6 bases). Germline V gene sequence: CDR1 MDHEN, CDR2 SYDVKM. The V end lost 6 bases, the J end lost 6 bases, and 23 bases lay between the germline ends. CDR3 size: 16 residues. The CDR3 DNA reads TGTGCCAGCAGCCAAGAAGGAGCGGGCCTGAGGAAGACCCAGTACTTC. The encoded protein is CASSQEGAGLRKTQYF.

The CDR3 sequence is CASSLRDGHYEQYF. CDR3 DNA: TGTGCCAGCAGTCTTAGGGACGGACACTACGAGCAGTACTTC. The chain carries TRBV12-3 or TRBV12-4 and TRBJ2-7; D might be TRBD1 or TRBD2, each matching 5 bases. The CDR3 extends over 14 amino acids. Trimming cost V 5 bases and J 3 bases, with 14 bases left between them.

Ten or more counts support this clonotype. The chain combines TRBV20-1 with TRBJ2-7; the D gene is possibly TRBD2 (5 bases). Germline V CDR1 and CDR2: DFQATT, SNEGSKA (reference sequence). V lost 5 bases to trimming and J lost 0 bases, with 11 bases between them. The CDR3 extends over 13 amino acids. The CDR3 spells CSARRRGSYEQYF. CDR3 nucleotides: TGCAGTGCTCGACGCCGGGGCTCCTACGAGCAGTACTTC.

The rearrangement uses TRBV7-3 and TRBJ2-5; D uncertain. Looked up from germline, CDR1 is SGHTA and CDR2 is FQGTGA. CDR3 length: 14 amino acids. The germline V and J ends were trimmed by 2 bases and 5 bases, with 12 bases remaining between them. In DNA, the CDR3 is TGTGCCAGCAGCTTAGGAGTTGATCCCGAGACCCAGTACTTC. It encodes CASSLGVDPETQYF.

Note on this clonotype: A much larger clonotype is one base distant, so this may be a read error. The V call is TRBV5-5, the J call TRBJ2-1; D is uncertain. This CDR3 has 15 amino acids. Germline CDR1 is SGHKS and CDR2 is YYEKEE (reference sequence). The CDR3 region is CVSSLVSGFPNEQFF. Written as DNA, the CDR3 is TGTGTCAGCAGCTTAGTTTCCGGGTTCCCGAATGAGCAGTTCTTC.

The sample holds a few counts of this clonotype. The J gene is TRBJ2-1, the V gene TRBV5-1; unclear D gene. Trimming stripped 7 bases from V and 7 bases from J, with 12 bases between. From germline, CDR1 is SGHRS and CDR2 YFSETQ. This CDR3 has 12 amino acids. The CDR3 DNA sequence: TGCGCCAGCGGGTCGGTTGGTAATGAGCAGTTCTTC. Encoded protein: CASGSVGNEQFF.

At least ten counts were recorded for this clonotype. The gene calls are TRBV24-1 and TRBJ2-3; 8 nucleotides line up with TRBD2. CDR1 is KGHDR and CDR2 is SFDVKD in the germline V gene. V dropped 6 bases and J dropped 1; count of bases not matched to a gene: 11. The CDR3 has 17 residues. The chain's CDR3 is CATSTISSGYRTDTQYF. The CDR3 DNA sequence: TGTGCCACCAGTACGATTTCTAGCGGGTACCGCACAGATACGCAGTATTTT.

The table lists this clonotype with many counts. The chain combines TRBV27 with TRBJ2-7, with D possibly being TRBD1 (6 bases). The length of the CDR3 is 14 residues. Looked up from germline, CDR1 is MNHEY and CDR2 is SMNVEV (reference sequence). V lost 2 bases, J lost 3 bases, and 11 bases lay in between. CDR3 sequence: CASSLGTSIYEQYF. The DNA for the CDR3 is TGTGCCAGCAGTTTAGGGACATCAATCTACGAGCAGTACTTC.

The V call is TRBV6-1, the J call TRBJ2-1; 15 nucleotides match TRBD2. The CDR3 is made up of 14 amino acids. Per the germline V gene, CDR1 is MNHNS and CDR2 is SASEGT. With V trimmed by 5 bases and J by 15 bases, 8 bases remained unmatched. The chain's CDR3 is CASSQGLAGGRRFF. The DNA of the CDR3 is TGTGCCAGCAGTCAGGGACTAGCGGGAGGTAGGCGGTTCTTC.

This clonotype was seen repeatedly, ten times or more. The V call is TRBV6-1, the J call TRBJ1-2, with D possibly TRBD1 on 6 matching bases. V lost 5 bases and J lost 4, with 29 bases in between. Germline V gene sequence: CDR1 MNHNS, CDR2 SASEGT. The CDR3 loop spans 19 amino acids. In DNA, the CDR3 is TGTGCCAGCAGTCCCCTGGCCGGCATTTCTGGCAGGGGTCTCTATGGCTACACCTTC. Translated: CASSPLAGISGRGLYGYTF.

This clonotype has more than one count but fewer than ten. The chain employs TRBV28 and TRBJ2-5; TRBD1 might be the D (5 bases). Looked up from germline, CDR1 is MDHEN and CDR2 is SYDVKM. The V gene lost 5 bases and the J gene lost 5 bases, with 15 bases spanning the gap. This CDR3 has 14 amino acids. CDR3 residues: CASSPQTVRETQYF. The CDR3 nucleotides read TGTGCCAGCAGTCCCCAGACAGTTCGGGAGACCCAGTACTTC.

The V and J genes are TRBV29-1 and TRBJ2-7; tentative D call: TRBD1 (6 bases). Between the trimmed V and J ends, which lost 4 bases and 0 bases, there was a span of 10 bases. CDR1 and CDR2 from the germline V gene are SQVTM and ANQGSEA. The CDR3 is 13 amino acids. The CDR3 loop reads CSVVQGDSYEQYF. For the CDR3, the DNA is TGCAGCGTTGTACAGGGTGACTCCTACGAGCAGTACTTC.